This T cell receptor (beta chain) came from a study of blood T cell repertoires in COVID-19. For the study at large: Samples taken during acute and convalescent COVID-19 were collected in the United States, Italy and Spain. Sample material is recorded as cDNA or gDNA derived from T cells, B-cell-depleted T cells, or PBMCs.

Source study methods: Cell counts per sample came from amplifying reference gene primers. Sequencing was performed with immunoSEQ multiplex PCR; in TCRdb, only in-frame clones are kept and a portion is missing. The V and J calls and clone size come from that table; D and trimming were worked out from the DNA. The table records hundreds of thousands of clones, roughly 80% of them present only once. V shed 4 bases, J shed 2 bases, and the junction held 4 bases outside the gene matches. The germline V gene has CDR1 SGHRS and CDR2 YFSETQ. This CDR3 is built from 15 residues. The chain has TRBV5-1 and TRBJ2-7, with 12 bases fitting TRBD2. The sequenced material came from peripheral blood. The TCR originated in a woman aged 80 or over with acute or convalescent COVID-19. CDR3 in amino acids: CASSPRTSGAYEQYF. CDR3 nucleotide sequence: TGCGCCAGCAGCCCCCGGACTAGCGGGGCCTACGAGCAGTACTTC.